These T cell receptor beta chains were read from a single sample in a study of T cell changes during pregnancy in multiple sclerosis. Profiled with immunoSEQ multiplex PCR; TCRdb holds only in-frame clones, not every one. The table shows around 35,000 clones, with roughly nine tenths occurring only once. The sequencing used CD8+ T cells from peripheral blood mononuclear cells, collected in the first trimester of pregnancy. These receptor sequences come from a female donor with multiple sclerosis, enrolled in a pregnancy study. The CDR3 runs from the conserved cysteine through the conserved F or W. A D gene is named only where the DNA matches it firmly. Expanded clones get a size class; other rows say once, few or many, or leave the size out.

TRBD2,.,TRBJ2-3,TRBV7-8,CASSLATSGGSTDTQYF,TGTGCCAGCAGCTTAGCGACTAGCGGGGGAAGCACAGATACGCAGTATTTT
TRBD2,.,TRBJ2-2,TRBV9,CASSEAGANGELFF,TGTGCCAGCAGCGAGGCGGGAGCCAACGGGGAGCTGTTTTTT
.,.,TRBJ2-7,TRBV6-6,CASSISRAYEQYF,TGTGCCAGCAGTATCTCCAGGGCCTACGAGCAGTACTTC
.,once,TRBJ2-7,TRBV29-1,CSVEASDEQYF,TGCAGCGTTGAAGCGTCTGACGAGCAGTACTTC
TRBD1,once,TRBJ1-5,TRBV6-4,CASQGQGTWVSNQPQHF,TGTGCCAGCCAAGGACAGGGGACTTGGGTTAGCAATCAGCCCCAGCATTTT
TRBD2,.,TRBJ2-7,TRBV6-4,CASSYTLAGGLGTYEQYF,TGTGCCAGCAGTTATACGCTAGCGGGAGGTCTTGGGACCTACGAGCAGTACTTC
.,.,TRBJ2-1,TRBV15,CATSSYSVEQFF,TGTGCCACCAGCAGCTATTCGGTTGAGCAGTTCTTC
.,.,TRBJ2-1,TRBV6-1,CASTPRDPYNEQFF,TGTGCCAGCACCCCGAGGGATCCCTACAATGAGCAGTTCTTC
TRBD1,.,TRBJ1-5,TRBV10-3,CAISDRQGAGSNQPQHF,TGTGCCATCAGTGACAGACAGGGGGCCGGGAGCAATCAGCCCCAGCATTTT
TRBD1,.,TRBJ1-1,TRBV7-9,CASRPTGGNTEAFF,TGTGCCAGCAGACCCACAGGGGGGAACACTGAAGCTTTCTTT
.,.,TRBJ1-2,TRBV6-1,CASIPPGRVARYTF,TGTGCCAGCATCCCGCCCGGCAGGGTCGCTCGCTACACCTTC
.,.,TRBJ2-3,TRBV6-1,CASSEGSITYTDTQYF,TGTGCCAGCAGTGAAGGTTCAATAACCTACACAGATACGCAGTATTTT
TRBD2,.,TRBJ2-5,TRBV7-2,CASSGGLAMKETQYF,TGTGCCAGCAGCGGGGGACTAGCGATGAAAGAGACCCAGTACTTC
TRBD2,.,TRBJ2-5,TRBV2,CASRTSGRGETQYF,TGTGCCAGCCGGACTAGCGGGAGAGGAGAGACCCAGTACTTC
.,.,TRBJ2-1,TRBV7-8,CASSPNARNEQFF,TGTGCCAGCAGCCCCAATGCCAGGAATGAGCAGTTCTTC
.,.,TRBJ1-2,TRBV4-1,CASSQVNSGGRGYTF,TGCGCCAGCAGCCAAGTAAATTCGGGGGGCAGGGGCTACACCTTC
TRBD1,.,TRBJ2-7,TRBV5-4,CAFRTGGFYEQYF,TGTGCCTTCCGGACAGGGGGATTCTACGAGCAGTACTTC
TRBD2,.,TRBJ2-3,TRBV4-2,CASSQENAGGPDTQYF,TGTGCCAGCAGCCAAGAGAACGCGGGAGGGCCGGATACGCAGTATTTT
.,.,TRBJ2-5,TRBV9,CASSATSGTPQETQYF,TGTGCCAGCAGCGCAACTTCAGGGACTCCTCAAGAGACCCAGTACTTC
.,.,TRBJ1-4,TRBV18,CASSPEIQGVHEKLFF,TGTGCCAGCTCACCCGAGATACAGGGTGTCCACGAAAAACTGTTTTTT
.,.,TRBJ2-7,TRBV4-2,CASSQDGTRHF,TGTGCCAGCAGCCAAGATGGGACTCGCCACTTC
.,.,TRBJ2-6,TRBV28,CASSLDSSGANVLTF,TGTGCCAGCAGTTTGGACAGCTCTGGGGCCAACGTCCTGACTTTC
TRBD2,.,TRBJ2-5,TRBV28,CASSPVGEGSRETQYF,TGTGCCAGCAGTCCCGTTGGGGAGGGTTCGAGGGAGACCCAGTACTTC
.,.,TRBJ2-1,TRBV29-1,CSVESEISYNEQFF,TGCAGCGTTGAGTCGGAGATTTCCTACAATGAGCAGTTCTTC
.,.,TRBJ2-3,TRBV2,CASSEGQSGDTQYF,TGTGCCAGCAGTGAAGGCCAGAGCGGAGATACGCAGTATTTT
TRBD1,once,TRBJ2-3,TRBV5-1,CASSLAGQGASDTQYF,TGCGCCAGCAGCTTGGCGGGACAGGGGGCCTCAGATACGCAGTATTTT
.,.,TRBJ2-7,TRBV28,CASSSPGQTPYEQYF,TGTGCCAGCAGTTCTCCGGGACAAACTCCCTACGAGCAGTACTTC
.,.,TRBJ1-4,TRBV7-2,CASSPAGSFNEKLFF,TGTGCCAGCAGCCCCGCCGGGAGCTTTAATGAAAAACTGTTTTTT